The 14 T cell receptor beta chains below come from one sample, sequenced in a study of identical twins. TCRdb re-called the 5' RACE reads with MiXCR, one entry per CDR3 protein. The sample includes approximately 600,000 distinct CDR3 sequences, just over 7% of them seen just once. These same data were also listed under a study on yellow fever vaccine responses in identical twins.

Sequencing was carried out using PBMCs. All receptors come from a woman under 30 in good health.

The gene calls are TRBV20-1 and TRBJ2-1; tentative D call: TRBD1 (5 bases). V was pared by 4 bases and J by 0 bases, with 7 bases between. The CDR3 spans 13 residues. Looked up from germline, CDR1 is DFQATT and CDR2 is SNEGSKA (reference sequence). In DNA, the CDR3 is TGCAGTGCTAAAACAGGCTCCTACAATGAGCAGTTCTTC. Its translation: CSAKTGSYNEQFF.

The chain couples TRBV3-1 to TRBJ1-6; D remains ambiguous. Per germline, CDR1 LGHDT and CDR2 YNNKEL (reference sequence). With 2 bases removed from V and 7 bases from J, the gap between germline ends came to 12 bases. The CDR3 is made up of 15 amino acids. CDR3 coding DNA: TGTGCCAGCAGCCAATACGGAGTCCCGAATTCACCCCTCCACTTT. It translates to CASSQYGVPNSPLHF.

The sample holds a few counts of this clonotype. The chain has TRBV6-4 and TRBJ2-1, with 10 bases fitting TRBD2. The CDR3 is 15 amino acids. CDR1 is MRHNA, CDR2 SNTAGT, per germline. The V and J ends lost 2 bases and 7 bases, in that order; junction bases with no gene match: 5. This CDR3 is CASSDEAGGPNEQFF. For the CDR3, the DNA is TGTGCCAGCAGTGACGAAGCGGGGGGGCCTAATGAGCAGTTCTTC.

In this sample, this clonotype turned up a few times. J is TRBJ1-5 and V is TRBV18; D is possibly TRBD1 (5 bases). V lost 0 bases and J lost 1, with 10 bases in between. From germline, CDR1 is KGHSH and CDR2 LQKENI. The CDR3 length is 16 residues. In nucleotides, the CDR3 is TGTGCCAGCTCACCACCGGGCAGGGTAAGCAATCAGCCCCAGCATTTT. It codes for CASSPPGRVSNQPQHF.

The V gene is TRBV4-1, the J gene TRBJ1-1; perhaps TRBD1 as D (5 bases). The CDR3 has 16 residues. Trimming took 1 base from V and 5 from J, leaving 17 bases between them. Germline V CDR1 and CDR2: MGHRA, YSYEKL. CDR3 nucleotide sequence: TGCGCCAGCAGCCAAGGATTCGCTAGGGGTAGGACTGAAGCTTTCTTT. Protein sequence: CASSQGFARGRTEAFF.

This clonotype was found many times. V gene TRBV29-1 combines with J gene TRBJ2-3; D may be TRBD1 (5 bases). The CDR3 has 13 residues. The V end was cut by 8 bases, the J end by 0 bases, with 12 bases between. In germline, CDR1 is SQVTM, CDR2 ANQGSEA. The CDR3 region is CSCQGLSTDTQYF. The CDR3 coding sequence is TGCAGCTGCCAGGGCCTGAGCACAGATACGCAGTATTTT.

The CDR3: CASRDYMVYNSPLHF. CDR3 nucleotides: TGTGCCAGCAGGGACTACATGGTTTATAATTCACCCCTCCACTTT. V gene TRBV12-3 or TRBV12-4 combines with J gene TRBJ1-6, with D unclear. This CDR3 comprises 15 residues. V was cut by 6 bases and J by 4 bases, with 13 bases left in between.

This clonotype was recorded a few times. The chain joins TRBV7-9 to TRBJ1-1; D might be TRBD1 (5 bases). CDR1 SEHNR and CDR2 FQNEAQ come from the germline V gene (reference sequence). The CDR3 length is 15 residues. The V end was cut by 3 bases, the J end by 1 base, with 12 bases between. DNA of the CDR3: TGTGCCAGCAGCTTCCCCGGGACGGGGAACACTGAAGCTTTCTTT. Translated, it gives CASSFPGTGNTEAFF.

There are a few counts of this clonotype. V usage is TRBV7-9 and J usage is TRBJ2-7; the match to TRBD2 covers 7 bases. Germline V gene sequence: CDR1 SEHNR, CDR2 FQNEAQ (reference sequence). The CDR3 runs to 15 residues. J was trimmed by 0 bases and V by 5 bases; bases with no gene match: 7. The CDR3 DNA reads as TGTGCCAGCAGCCCGGGGAGGGTCCTCTCCTACGAGCAGTACTTC. Protein sequence: CASSPGRVLSYEQYF. Complete variable domain (other parts from reference TRBV7-9 and TRBJ2-7): DTGVSQNPRHKITKRGQNVTFRCDPISEHNRLYWYRQTLGQGPEFLTYFQNEAQLEKSRLLSDRFSAERPKGSFSTLEIQRTEQGDSAMYLCASSPGRVLSYEQYFGPGTRLTVT.

This clonotype appeared many times. The chain combines TRBV20-1 with TRBJ2-2; no firm D call. V lost 0 bases and J lost 6, with 8 bases in between. CDR3 length: 13 residues. The germline V gene encodes CDR1 DFQATT and CDR2 SNEGSKA (reference sequence). DNA of the CDR3: TGCAGTGCTAGAGATTTAGACGCCGGGGAGCTGTTTTTT. Translated, it gives CSARDLDAGELFF.

This clonotype was seen a handful of times. The V call is TRBV5-1, the J call TRBJ2-3; D gene unclear. This CDR3 region has 15 residues. In germline, CDR1 is SGHRS, CDR2 YFSETQ. Trimming took off 3 bases at V and 0 bases at J, with 11 bases between the two ends. CDR3 protein: CASSSGLTSTDTQYF. Written as DNA, the CDR3 is TGCGCCAGCAGCTCTGGATTGACTAGCACAGATACGCAGTATTTT.

The V gene is TRBV5-5, the J gene TRBJ1-6, with D possibly TRBD1 on 5 matching bases. The V gene's germline CDR1 is SGHKS and CDR2 YYEKEE (reference sequence). This CDR3 region has 16 residues. Between the trimmed V and J ends, which lost 3 bases and 3 bases, there was a span of 13 bases. CDR3 residues: CASSSTGTDYNSPLHF. Here the CDR3 DNA reads TGTGCCAGCAGCTCGACCGGGACGGACTATAATTCACCCCTCCACTTT.

The sample holds a few counts of this clonotype. The chain employs TRBV9 and TRBJ1-1; possibly TRBD1 for D (5 bases). CDR1 is SGDLS, CDR2 YYNGEE, per germline. Deletions cut 0 bases from V and 1 base from J, with 13 bases between. The CDR3 loop spans 16 amino acids. CDR3 region: CASSVAPGQKNTEAFF. CDR3 in DNA: TGTGCCAGCAGCGTAGCCCCCGGACAAAAGAACACTGAAGCTTTCTTT.

This clonotype was counted ten times or more. V and J are TRBV6-4 and TRBJ2-1; D might be TRBD1 (6 bases). V lost 4 bases and J 6 bases, leaving 10 bases between the germline ends. The CDR3 has 13 amino acids. CDR1 and CDR2 from the germline V gene are MRHNA and SNTAGT. For the CDR3, the DNA is TGTGCCAGCAGTGGCCAGGGGAGCAATGAGCAGTTCTTC. Its translation: CASSGQGSNEQFF.